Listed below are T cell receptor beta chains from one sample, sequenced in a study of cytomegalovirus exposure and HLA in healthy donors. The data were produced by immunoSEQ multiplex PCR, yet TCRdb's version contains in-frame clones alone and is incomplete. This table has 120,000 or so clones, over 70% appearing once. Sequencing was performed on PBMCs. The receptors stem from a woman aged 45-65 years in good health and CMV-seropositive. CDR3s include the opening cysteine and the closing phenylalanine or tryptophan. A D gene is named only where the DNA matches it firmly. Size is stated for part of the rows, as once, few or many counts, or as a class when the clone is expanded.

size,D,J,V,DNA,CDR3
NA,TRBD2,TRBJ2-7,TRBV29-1,TGCAGCGTTGAAGAATCTGGCCCGGGACTAGCGGGAGACCCATCCTACGAGCAGTACTTC,CSVEESGPGLAGDPSYEQYF
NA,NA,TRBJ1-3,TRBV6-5,TGTGCCAGCAGCAAGCAGGTCTCTGGAAACACCATATATTTT,CASSKQVSGNTIYF
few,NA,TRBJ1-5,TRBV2,TGTGCCAGCAGTGAAGGGAGGCCCCAGCATTTT,CASSEGRPQHF
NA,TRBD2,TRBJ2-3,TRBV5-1,TGCGCCAGCAGCTTGGAGACTAGCGGCAGCACAGATACGCAGTATTTT,CASSLETSGSTDTQYF
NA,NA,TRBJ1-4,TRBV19,TGTGCCAGTAGTCCAGGGGCCGTACGTGAAAAACTGTTTTTT,CASSPGAVREKLFF
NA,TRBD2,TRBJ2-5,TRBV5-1,TGCGCCAGCAGCTTAATACCACGGGGGGTGGGAGAGACCCAGTACTTC,CASSLIPRGVGETQYF
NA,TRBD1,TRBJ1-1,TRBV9,TGTGCCAGCAGCGTAGCGGCTTGGGGAGGACAGGGGAACACTGAAGCTTTCTTT,CASSVAAWGGQGNTEAFF
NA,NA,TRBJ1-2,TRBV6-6,TGTGCCAGCAGTCCACAGCCGGTAGACTATGGCTACACCTTC,CASSPQPVDYGYTF
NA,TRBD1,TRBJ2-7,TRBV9,TGTGCCAGCAGCGTAGGCACAGGGGGCGAGTACGAGCAGTACTTC,CASSVGTGGEYEQYF
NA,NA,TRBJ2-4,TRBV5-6,TGTGCCAGCAGCTTGGAGACAAACCTAGCCAAAAACATTCAGTACTTC,CASSLETNLAKNIQYF
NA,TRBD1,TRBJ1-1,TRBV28,TGTGCCAGCACGAGGGGGCGAGTGGCTGAAGCTTTCTTT,CASTRGRVAEAFF
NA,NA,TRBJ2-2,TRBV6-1,TGTGCCAGCAGTTCCTTCCTCTATAGCTCCGGGGAGCTGTTTTTT,CASSSFLYSSGELFF
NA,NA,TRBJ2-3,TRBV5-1,TGCGCCAGCAGCTTAGGCGGATATGGTACAGATACGCAGTATTTT,CASSLGGYGTDTQYF
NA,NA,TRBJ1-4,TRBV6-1,TGTGCCAGCATCTCGGACAGCCGAACTAATGAAAAACTGTTTTTT,CASISDSRTNEKLFF
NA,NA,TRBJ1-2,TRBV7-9,TGTGCCAGCAGCTTAGCGAGCCTATGGGCCTATGGCTACACCTTC,CASSLASLWAYGYTF
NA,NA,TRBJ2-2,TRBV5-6,TGTGCCAGCAGCGCCCCTTCGCGGGGGAACACCGGGGAGCTGTTTTTT,CASSAPSRGNTGELFF
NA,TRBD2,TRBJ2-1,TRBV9,TGTGCCAGCAGCGTAGGTTTAGCGGGGGTTAATGAGCAGTTCTTC,CASSVGLAGVNEQFF
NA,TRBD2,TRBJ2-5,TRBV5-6,TGTGCCAGCAGCCAAGCGGGGCCTCAAGAGACCCAGTACTTC,CASSQAGPQETQYF
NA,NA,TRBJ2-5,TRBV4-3,TGCGCCAGCAGCCAAGCGTCAGGGCTGCGAGAGACCCAGTACTTC,CASSQASGLRETQYF
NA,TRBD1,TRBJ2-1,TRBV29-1,TGCAGCGGAGGACAGGCCTCGTACAATGAGCAGTTCTTC,CSGGQASYNEQFF
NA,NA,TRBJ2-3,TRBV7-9,TGTGCCAGCAGCTTAGCGGGGAGGGATACGCAGTATTTT,CASSLAGRDTQYF
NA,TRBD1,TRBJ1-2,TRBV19,TGTGCCAGTAGACTCGGGACAGGGGGCCAAGATGGCTACACCTTC,CASRLGTGGQDGYTF
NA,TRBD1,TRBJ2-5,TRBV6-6,TGTGCCAGTACTCGACAGGGACAAGAGACCCAGTACTTC,CASTRQGQETQYF
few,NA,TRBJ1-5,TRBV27,TGTGCCAGCCTAAACCAGGGGAATAGCAATCAGCCCCAGCATTTT,CASLNQGNSNQPQHF
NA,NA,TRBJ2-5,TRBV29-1,TGCAGCGTTGAAGATCGGCGGCAGCTGCTACAAGAGACCCAGTACTTC,CSVEDRRQLLQETQYF
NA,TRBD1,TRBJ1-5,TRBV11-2,TGTGCCAGCAGCTTAGATGGGACAGGGGGCCGGCAGCCCCAGCATTTT,CASSLDGTGGRQPQHF
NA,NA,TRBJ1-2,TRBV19,TGTGCCAGTAGTATTGACAGAAACTATGGCTACACCTTC,CASSIDRNYGYTF
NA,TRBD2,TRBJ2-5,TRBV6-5,TGTGCCAGCAACAGCGGGAGGGAGACCCAGTACTTC,CASNSGRETQYF
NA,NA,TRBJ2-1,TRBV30,TGTGCCTGGGGGCTGAGGACTATCAATGAGCAGTTCTTC,CAWGLRTINEQFF
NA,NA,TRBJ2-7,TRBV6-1,TGTGCCAGCAGTGAATCGGCGGGGCGCTCCTACGAGCAGTACTTC,CASSESAGRSYEQYF
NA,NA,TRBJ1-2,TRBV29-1,TGCAGCGTTGATCAGGGGAGCAACTATGGCTACACCTTC,CSVDQGSNYGYTF
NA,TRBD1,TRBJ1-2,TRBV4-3,TGCGCCAGCAGCCCGGGACAGGGGGCGCCGAGCTACACCTTC,CASSPGQGAPSYTF
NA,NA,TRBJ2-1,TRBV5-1,TGCGCCAGCAGCTTGGAGGGGGGGAGCTCCTACAATGAGCAGTTCTTC,CASSLEGGSSYNEQFF
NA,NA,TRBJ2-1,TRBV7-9,TGTGCCAGCAGTACAGCCGGGATCCACAATGAGCAGTTCTTC,CASSTAGIHNEQFF
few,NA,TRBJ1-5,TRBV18,TGTGCCAGCTCACCAGGTAGCAACAATCAGCCCCAGCATTTT,CASSPGSNNQPQHF
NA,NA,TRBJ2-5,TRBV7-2,TGTGCCAGCAGCGCCAGTCATCAAGAGACCCAGTACTTC,CASSASHQETQYF
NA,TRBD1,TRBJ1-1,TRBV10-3,TGTGCCATCAAGCCCCCGGGACAGGGAGCAACTGAAGCTTTCTTT,CAIKPPGQGATEAFF
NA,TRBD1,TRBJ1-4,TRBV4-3,TGCGCCAGCAGCCAAGAGGGCAGGGGGCAAGCAACTAATGAAAAACTGTTTTTT,CASSQEGRGQATNEKLFF
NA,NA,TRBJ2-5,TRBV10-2,TGCGCCAGCGGGGATGACGGGGCCCAGTACTTC,CASGDDGAQYF
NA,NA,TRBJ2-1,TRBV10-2,TGCGCCAGCAGTGAGGTAGTGACTCAGGGTGAGCAGTTCTTC,CASSEVVTQGEQFF
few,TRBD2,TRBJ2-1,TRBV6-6,TGTGCCAGCAGGTGGACTAGCGGGAGGAATGAGCAGTTCTTC,CASRWTSGRNEQFF
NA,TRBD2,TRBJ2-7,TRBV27,TGTGCCAGCAGTTCCACTAGCGGGGGATTAAGAGAGCAGTACTTC,CASSSTSGGLREQYF
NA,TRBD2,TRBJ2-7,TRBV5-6,TGTGCCAGCAGCTTGGGGGGAGGGTACTCCTACGAGCAGTACTTC,CASSLGGGYSYEQYF
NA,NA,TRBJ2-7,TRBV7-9,TGTGCCAGCAGCCCTTGGGACTCAGGAATCTCCTACGAGCAGTACTTC,CASSPWDSGISYEQYF
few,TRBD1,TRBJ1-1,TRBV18,TGTGCCAGCTCACCCGGTACAGGGGGCAACACTGAAGCTTTCTTT,CASSPGTGGNTEAFF
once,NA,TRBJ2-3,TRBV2,TGTGCCAGCAGCGCCGGACAGTTGGATACGCAGTATTTT,CASSAGQLDTQYF
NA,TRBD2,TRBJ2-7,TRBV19,TGTGCCAGTAGGGAGCGGGGGGGATTCTACGAGCAGTACTTC,CASRERGGFYEQYF
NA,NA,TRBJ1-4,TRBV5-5,TGTGCCAGCAGCTTGGCAGGGTTTAATGAAAAACTGTTTTTT,CASSLAGFNEKLFF
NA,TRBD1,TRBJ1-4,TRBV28,TGTGCCAGCAGTTTCACCGGGACAGGGCCCCAAGGAAAACTGTTTTTT,CASSFTGTGPQGKLFF
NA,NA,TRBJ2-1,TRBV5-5,TGTGCCAGCAGCAGGAGCGGGCTGACCTACAATGAGCAGTTCTTC,CASSRSGLTYNEQFF
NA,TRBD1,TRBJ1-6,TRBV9,TGTGCCAGCAGCGTAATGGCGGACAGGGGTGGATCACCCCTCCACTTT,CASSVMADRGGSPLHF
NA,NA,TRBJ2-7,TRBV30,TGTGCCTGGAGTGTAAGCCCCTACGAGCAGTACTTC,CAWSVSPYEQYF
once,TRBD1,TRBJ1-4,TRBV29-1,TGCAGCGCCGGGACAGATAATGAAAAACTGTTTTTT,CSAGTDNEKLFF